Each of the 28 T cell receptor beta chains below was sequenced from the same sample in a study of shared clonotypes between healthy human individuals. Some clones are missing from TCRdb's copy, which holds only in-frame ones; the method was immunoSEQ multiplex PCR. The sample yields roughly 2,000,000 clones, roughly 94% seen once. Naive CD8 cells comprised CD45RO-negative, CCR7-positively selected cells, excluding terminally differentiated effector memory CD45RA+ cells. Sample: naive CD8+ T cells sorted from blood. These receptors originate from a man aged 18 to 30 in good health.

The V and J genes are TRBV29-1 and TRBJ2-1, with 7 bases matching TRBD1. J gave up 3 bases and V 0 bases, and 5 bases lay outside the gene matches. The length of the CDR3 is 15 residues. Looked up from germline, CDR1 is SQVTM and CDR2 is ANQGSEA. The CDR3 bases are TGCAGCGTTGAAGACCCCGACAGGGTCTACAATGAGCAGTTCTTC. As protein: CSVEDPDRVYNEQFF.

V and J are TRBV7-2 and TRBJ2-4; the D is unclear. Looked up from germline, CDR1 is SGHTA and CDR2 is FQGNSA. The CDR3 has 13 residues. V was clipped by 5 bases and J by 8 bases, with 13 bases between them. The CDR3 sequence: CASSPLTWDIQYF. DNA of the CDR3: TGTGCCAGCAGCCCTCTGACTTGGGACATTCAGTACTTC.

The genes are TRBV19 and TRBJ1-2, with D unclear. CDR1 is LNHDA, CDR2 SQIVND, per germline (reference sequence). The CDR3 length is 16 residues. Trimming left V 0 bases short and J 0 bases short, with 11 bases between. CDR3 coding DNA: TGTGCCAGTAGTATAGAGGGAACCGGGCCTAACTATGGCTACACCTTC. This sequence encodes CASSIEGTGPNYGYTF. Supplemented by reference TRBV19 and TRBJ1-2, the full variable domain reads DGGITQSPKYLFRKEGQNVTLSCEQNLNHDAMYWYRQDPGQGLRLIYYSQIVNDFQKGDIAEGYSVSREKKESFPLTVTSAQKNPTAFYLCASSIEGTGPNYGYTFGSGTRLTVV.

The rearrangement links TRBV19 to TRBJ1-5, with D perhaps matching TRBD1 (5 bases). The CDR3 covers 15 residues. CDR1 and CDR2 (germline): LNHDA, SQIVND (reference sequence). Between the trimmed V and J ends, which lost 5 bases and 10 bases, there was a span of 21 bases. The CDR3 coding sequence is TGTGCCAGTAGTTTCGGGGACGGTCCGCAGAGACCCCAGCATTTT. Translated: CASSFGDGPQRPQHF.

Points on this clone: This sample includes further DNA sequences coding for the same CDR3. The V gene is TRBV11-2, the J gene TRBJ1-1; no firm D call. V gave up 1 base and J gave up 3 bases, with 9 bases separating them. The CDR3 totals 14 residues. CDR1 and CDR2 from the germline V gene are SGHAT and FQNNGV. The CDR3 DNA reads as TGTGCCAGCAGCTTAGCTGGGTGGGACACTGAAGCTTTCTTT. This sequence encodes CASSLAGWDTEAFF.

J is TRBJ1-6 and V is TRBV28, with 9 bases aligning to TRBD1. J lost 6 bases, V lost 5 bases, and 2 bases had no gene match. Germline values: CDR1 MDHEN, CDR2 SYDVKM. The CDR3 runs 14 residues. The CDR3 sequence: CASSADRGNSPLHF. In DNA form, the CDR3 reads TGTGCCAGCAGTGCGGACAGGGGTAATTCACCCCTCCACTTT.

In its sample, this clone was seen once. The chain recombines TRBV4-1 with TRBJ1-3; D call uncertain. This CDR3 is built from 16 residues. The V end lost 0 bases, the J end lost 0 bases, and 9 bases lay between the germline ends. Per germline, CDR1 MGHRA and CDR2 YSYEKL. CDR3 nucleotide sequence: TGCGCCAGCAGCCAAGAAGTCCCCCCCTCTGGAAACACCATATATTTT. This gives the protein CASSQEVPPSGNTIYF.

This chain links TRBV6-6 with TRBJ2-3, with TRBD1 as a possible D gene (6 bases). Germline CDR1 reads MNHNY; CDR2 reads SVGAGI (reference sequence). The CDR3 consists of 13 residues. Trimming removed 8 bases from V and 4 bases from J, with 13 bases in between. The CDR3 is CASLAGESDTQYF. For the CDR3, the DNA is TGTGCCAGCTTGGCAGGGGAATCAGATACGCAGTATTTT.

The V call is TRBV9, the J call TRBJ2-2; D gene unclear. Looked up from germline, CDR1 is SGDLS and CDR2 is YYNGEE. V gave up 1 base and J gave up 2 bases, with 6 bases separating them. CDR3 length: 14 amino acids. In DNA form, the CDR3 reads TGTGCCAGCAGCGTACCGTTAAACACCGGGGAGCTGTTTTTT. This translates into CASSVPLNTGELFF.

J is TRBJ1-1 and V is TRBV7-9, with a possible D match to TRBD1 (6 bases). Germline CDR1 and CDR2: SEHNR and FQNEAQ (reference sequence). The CDR3 loop spans 13 amino acids. V was cut by 7 bases and J by 0 bases, with 9 bases left in between. In nucleotides, the CDR3 is TGTGCCAGCACCAAGGGGGTGAACACTGAAGCTTTCTTT. Translated: CASTKGVNTEAFF. The entire variable domain, with the rest obtained from reference TRBV7-9 and TRBJ1-1, is as follows: DTGVSQNPRHKITKRGQNVTFRCDPISEHNRLYWYRQTLGQGPEFLTYFQNEAQLEKSRLLSDRFSAERPKGSFSTLEIQRTEQGDSAMYLCASTKGVNTEAFFGQGTRLTVV.

V usage is TRBV11-2 and J usage is TRBJ2-5; 8 positions match TRBD2. V lost 7 bases, J lost 1 base, and 11 bases stayed unmatched. Germline CDR1 and CDR2: SGHAT and FQNNGV. The CDR3 has 16 amino acids. CDR3 sequence reads: CASTNQAGALQETQYF. The DNA for the CDR3 is TGTGCCAGCACCAATCAAGCGGGAGCTCTCCAAGAGACCCAGTACTTC. The complete variable domain, with remaining parts taken from reference TRBV11-2 and TRBJ2-5, reads EAGVAQSPRYKIIEKRQSVAFWCNPISGHATLYWYQQILGQGPKLLIQFQNNGVVDDSQLPKDRFSAERLKGVDSTLKIQPAKLEDSAVYLCASTNQAGALQETQYFGPGTRLLVL.

This clone came up once. This chain connects TRBV7-9 to TRBJ2-1, with 12 positions matching TRBD2. The CDR3 sequence is 13 residues long. The germline V gene has CDR1 SEHNR and CDR2 FQNEAQ (reference sequence). V gave up 7 bases and J gave up 10 bases; unmatched junction bases: 5. The CDR3, as DNA: TGTGCCAGCACAACTAGCGGGGGGCCCGAGCAGTTCTTC. Amino acids: CASTTSGGPEQFF.

The chain uses TRBV7-6 and TRBJ2-7; tentatively, D is TRBD2 (7 bases). There are 14 residues in the CDR3. The germline gives CDR1 SGHVS, CDR2 FNYEAQ. The V and J ends lost 8 bases and 3 bases respectively, with 17 bases between them. The CDR3 region has the DNA TGTGCCAGCTCAACGGGGGGCCGGATCTACGAGCAGTACTTC. Residues: CASSTGGRIYEQYF.

The chain combines TRBV2 with TRBJ2-3; 13 bases agree with TRBD2. Trimming at V came to 2 bases and at J to 7 bases, leaving 6 bases not matched to a gene. CDR1 is SNHLY and CDR2 is FYNNEI in the germline V gene. The CDR3 is made up of 16 amino acids. The CDR3 loop reads CASSESTSGGANTQYF. The CDR3 nucleotides read TGTGCCAGCAGTGAATCTACTAGCGGGGGGGCAAATACGCAGTATTTT.

The chain uses TRBV5-1 and TRBJ1-5, with 7 bases fitting TRBD1. CDR1 is SGHRS and CDR2 is YFSETQ in the germline V gene. V shed 0 bases, J shed 10 bases, and the junction held 4 bases outside the gene matches. There are 13 residues in the CDR3. The CDR3 DNA sequence: TGCGCCAGCAGCTTGGAGACAGGGACCCCCCAGCATTTT. It specifies CASSLETGTPQHF.

The chain recombines TRBV28 with TRBJ2-1; possibly TRBD2 for D (5 bases). The V end lost 10 bases, the J end lost 0 bases, and 13 bases lay between the germline ends. The CDR3 loop spans 14 amino acids. CDR1 and CDR2 from the germline V gene are MDHEN and SYDVKM. This CDR3 reads CATRGLGSYNEQFF. DNA for the CDR3: TGTGCCACCAGAGGGTTAGGCTCCTACAATGAGCAGTTCTTC. Supplemented by reference TRBV28 and TRBJ2-1, the full variable domain reads DVKVTQSSRYLVKRTGEKVFLECVQDMDHENMFWYRQDPGLGLRLIYFSYDVKMKEKGDIPEGYSVSREKKERFSLILESASTNQTSMYLCATRGLGSYNEQFFGPGTRLTVL.

The chain links TRBV5-1 to TRBJ2-3; possibly TRBD2 for D (6 bases). The CDR3 is 14 amino acids. Trimming removed 1 base at V and 7 bases at J, with 13 bases between. Germline CDR1 reads SGHRS; CDR2 reads YFSETQ. The CDR3 nucleotides are TGCGCCAGCAGCTTGTCGACGGGGGATAATACGCAGTATTTT. Residues: CASSLSTGDNTQYF.

The rearrangement joins TRBV27 to TRBJ1-5, with 7 positions matching TRBD1. The V segment lost 6 bases and the J segment 5 bases; nucleotides outside the gene matches: 4. Germline CDR1 reads MNHEY; CDR2 reads SMNVEV (reference sequence). This CDR3 contains 13 residues. CDR3 sequence reads: CASSYGQDQPQHF. CDR3 DNA sequence: TGTGCCAGCAGCTACGGACAGGATCAGCCCCAGCATTTT.

The chain couples TRBV4-1 to TRBJ2-1, with D perhaps TRBD1 or TRBD2 (5 bases each). Germline values: CDR1 MGHRA, CDR2 YSYEKL. Trimming pared 5 bases from V and 8 bases from J, leaving 16 bases between. This CDR3 contains 14 residues. This chain's CDR3 is CASSESSGLDEQFF. CDR3 DNA: TGCGCCAGCAGCGAATCGTCGGGGCTCGATGAGCAGTTCTTC.

The chain employs TRBV27 and TRBJ1-6; no clear D gene. With 6 bases removed from V and 10 bases from J, the gap between germline ends came to 25 bases. Looked up from germline, CDR1 is MNHEY and CDR2 is SMNVEV (reference sequence). The CDR3 covers 17 residues. The CDR3, as DNA: TGTGCCAGCAGCCCGCTCCATCCGAAGGGTTTAACGTCACCCCTCCACTTT. Its protein is CASSPLHPKGLTSPLHF.

The chain joins TRBV7-9 to TRBJ2-7, with D hard to call. Trimming removed 5 bases at V and 3 bases at J, with 8 bases between. The germline V gene has CDR1 SEHNR and CDR2 FQNEAQ (reference sequence). This CDR3 is built from 12 residues. The CDR3 spells CASSQFNYEQYF. The CDR3 DNA reads TGTGCCAGCAGCCAATTTAACTACGAGCAGTACTTC.

The rearrangement uses TRBV5-1 and TRBJ1-1, with 8 bases identical to TRBD1. This CDR3 is built from 15 residues. Germline V CDR1 and CDR2: SGHRS, YFSETQ. The junction had 3 bases not matched to a gene; V was cut back by 1 base and J by 1 base. Here the CDR3 reads CASSLSGTGNTEAFF. For the CDR3, the DNA is TGCGCCAGCAGCTTGTCCGGGACAGGGAACACTGAAGCTTTCTTT.

About this clone: Other DNA sequences in this specimen translate into the identical CDR3. This chain joins TRBV6-5 and TRBJ1-2; D gene ambiguous. This CDR3 is built from 12 residues. The germline V and J ends were trimmed by 0 bases and 8 bases, with 7 bases remaining between them. Germline V gives CDR1 MNHEY, CDR2 SVGAGI. Written as DNA, the CDR3 is TGTGCCAGCAGTTACTCGGGAGGGGGCTACACCTTC. Translation: CASSYSGGGYTF.

As regards this clone: Other DNA sequences in the same sample also yield this CDR3. V and J are TRBV7-6 and TRBJ2-7; the D gene is possibly TRBD2 (6 bases). V lost 5 bases, J lost 2 bases, and 10 bases lay in between. Looked up from germline, CDR1 is SGHVS and CDR2 is FNYEAQ. The CDR3 loop spans 13 amino acids. Here the CDR3 DNA reads TGTGCCAGCAGCCCGGGGGAAGCCTACGAGCAGTACTTC. Its translation: CASSPGEAYEQYF.

The chain recombines TRBV9 with TRBJ2-7, with a possible D match to TRBD1 (6 bases). CDR3 length equals 15 residues. The germline V and J ends were trimmed by 5 bases and 6 bases, with 21 bases remaining between them. The V gene's germline CDR1 is SGDLS and CDR2 YYNGEE. The CDR3 sequence is CASSLSVGAESEQYF. The DNA for the CDR3 is TGTGCCAGCAGTCTTTCGGTGGGGGCAGAGAGCGAGCAGTACTTC.

The chain has TRBV29-1 and TRBJ1-5; 7 positions match TRBD1. After removal of 5 bases from V and 0 bases from J, the junction contained 4 bases not matched to a gene. Per the germline V gene, CDR1 is SQVTM and CDR2 is ANQGSEA. This CDR3 has 14 residues. The CDR3 protein is CSVPGTDSNQPQHF. DNA for the CDR3: TGCAGCGTTCCCGGGACAGATAGCAATCAGCCCCAGCATTTT.

The gene calls are TRBV5-1 and TRBJ1-4, with 7 bases matching TRBD1. Trimming at V came to 3 bases and at J to 3 bases, leaving 2 bases not matched to a gene. CDR1 is SGHRS and CDR2 is YFSETQ in the germline V gene. There are 14 residues in the CDR3. The CDR3 DNA reads TGCGCCAGCAGCTCAACAGGGGCTAATGAAAAACTGTTTTTT. This gives the protein CASSSTGANEKLFF.

The chain recombines TRBV5-8 with TRBJ2-5; D unclear. CDR1 SGHTS and CDR2 YDEGEE come from the germline V gene. The V and J ends lost 5 bases and 7 bases respectively, with 12 bases between them. This CDR3 spans 12 amino acids. CDR3 sequence reads: CASRAEPGTQYF. As DNA, the CDR3 is TGTGCCAGCAGAGCCGAGCCCGGGACCCAGTACTTC.